The next 26 T cell receptor beta chains were all read from a single sample in a study of CD8 T cells in ankylosing spondylitis. TCRdb itself ran the 5' RACE reads through MiXCR, one entry per CDR3 protein. The sample lists a few hundred thousand distinct CDR3 sequences, 20% to 30% seen once, with more than 0.6% in the top ten. The specimen was blood, either unsorted or a sorted T cell fraction (not recorded which). These receptors were obtained from a male donor with ankylosing spondylitis or in good health (not recorded which).

This clonotype was observed at least ten times. The chain recombines TRBV20-1 with TRBJ1-1; D remains ambiguous. The CDR3 extends over 14 amino acids. The V and J ends lost 1 base and 1 base respectively, with 10 bases between them. Per the germline V gene, CDR1 is DFQATT and CDR2 is SNEGSKA (reference sequence). CDR3 in amino acids: CSARGKRENTEAFF. The CDR3, as DNA: TGCAGTGCTAGAGGGAAAAGGGAGAACACTGAAGCTTTCTTT.

The chain is built from TRBV20-1 and TRBJ2-1; the match to TRBD2 covers 10 bases. The V gene end was trimmed by 0 bases and the J gene end by 8 bases; junction bases not matched to a gene: 10. The CDR3 has 16 residues. CDR1 is DFQATT and CDR2 is SNEGSKA in the germline V gene (reference sequence). The CDR3: CSARDLAGAALDEQFF. The CDR3 DNA sequence: TGCAGTGCTAGAGATCTAGCGGGGGCCGCCCTGGATGAGCAGTTCTTC.

J is TRBJ2-6 and V is TRBV12-3 or TRBV12-4; TRBD1 aligns across 8 bases. Losses at the gene ends were 7 bases for V and 2 bases for J; bases not matched to a gene: 10. The CDR3 covers 17 residues. CDR3 residues: CASTQRQGLAGANVLTF. CDR3 nucleotide sequence: TGTGCCAGCACCCAAAGACAGGGGCTTGCTGGGGCCAACGTCCTGACTTTC.

The count of this clonotype is one. The rearrangement links TRBV24-1 to TRBJ2-3, with 11 bases that match TRBD2. The CDR3 length is 16 residues. The junction had 3 bases not matched to a gene; V was cut back by 4 bases and J by 1 base. Germline V gene lookup returns CDR1 KGHDR and CDR2 SFDVKD. Here the CDR3 DNA reads TGTGCCACCAGTGACCCGGGACTAGCGGGCACAGATACGCAGTATTTT. Amino acids: CATSDPGLAGTDTQYF.

This clonotype was seen ten or more times. The gene calls are TRBV12-3 or TRBV12-4 and TRBJ1-1; D is perhaps TRBD1 (6 bases). V lost 5 bases and J 0 bases, leaving 10 bases between the germline ends. This CDR3 has 14 residues. The CDR3 reads CASSPAGVNTEAFF. The CDR3 nucleotides read TGTGCCAGCAGTCCCGCAGGGGTGAACACTGAAGCTTTCTTT.

The chain links TRBV6-5 to TRBJ1-5; D not resolved. V gave up 0 bases and J gave up 4 bases, with 4 bases separating them. The CDR3 consists of 13 residues. CDR1 is MNHEY and CDR2 is SVGAGI in the germline V gene. CDR3 DNA: TGTGCCAGCAGTTACTCGGTTAATCAGCCCCAGCATTTT. Encoded protein: CASSYSVNQPQHF.

In this sample, this clonotype turned up a few times. The CDR3 reads CASLGQGLETQYF. As DNA, the CDR3 is TGTGCCAGCCTCGGACAGGGCTTGGAGACCCAGTACTTC. This sequence joins TRBV2 and TRBJ2-5; 8 nucleotides agree with TRBD1. The CDR3 extends over 13 amino acids. With 8 bases clipped from V and 5 bases from J, the junction kept 7 bases outside the gene matches. CDR1 is SNHLY and CDR2 is FYNNEI in the germline V gene.

The chain joins TRBV12-3 or TRBV12-4 to TRBJ2-1; possibly TRBD2 for D (6 bases). This CDR3 spans 17 amino acids. Trimming removed 1 base at V and 8 bases at J, with 21 bases between. The CDR3 sequence is CASSLGGLAGGRYEQFF. Written as DNA, the CDR3 is TGTGCCAGCAGTTTAGGTGGGCTGGCCGGGGGTCGCTATGAGCAGTTCTTC.

This clonotype was seen a few times. The chain is built from TRBV25-1 and TRBJ1-5; D is unresolved. With 4 bases removed from V and 0 bases from J, the gap between germline ends came to 16 bases. CDR1 and CDR2 (germline): MGHDK, SYGVNS. CDR3 size: 17 residues. Here the CDR3 reads CASSGEIDPYSNQPQHF. As DNA, the CDR3 is TGTGCCAGCAGTGGGGAAATCGATCCTTATAGCAATCAGCCCCAGCATTTT.

The chain links TRBV27 to TRBJ2-3; perhaps TRBD2 as D (6 bases). The CDR3 is 14 amino acids. Germline V lookup: CDR1 MNHEY, CDR2 SMNVEV (reference sequence). V was cut by 8 bases and J by 1 base, with 13 bases left in between. The CDR3 DNA follows: TGTGCCAGCGGGGCGGGGAGAGGCACAGATACGCAGTATTTT. It is translated as CASGAGRGTDTQYF.

This clonotype was recorded a few times. This chain joins TRBV20-1 and TRBJ2-5; 9 bases agree with TRBD2. This CDR3 has 15 amino acids. Trimming removed 1 base from V and 1 base from J; junction bases left unmatched: 4. Per germline, CDR1 DFQATT and CDR2 SNEGSKA (reference sequence). The CDR3 region has the DNA TGCAGTGCTAGAGCCGAGCGGGGGGCCCAAGAGACCCAGTACTTC. Protein sequence: CSARAERGAQETQYF.

The sample holds a few counts of this clonotype. The V gene is TRBV12-3 or TRBV12-4, the J gene TRBJ2-1; D remains unclear. The CDR3 covers 15 residues. The V and J ends lost 6 bases and 7 bases respectively, with 19 bases between them. The chain's CDR3 is CASSPGQKEGNEQFF. DNA for the CDR3: TGTGCCAGCAGCCCCGGCCAGAAGGAAGGAAATGAGCAGTTCTTC.

The sample holds many counts of this clonotype. This chain links TRBV29-1 with TRBJ1-1; weak D call: TRBD1 (5 bases). The V end lost 7 bases, the J end lost 3 bases, and 12 bases lay between the germline ends. This CDR3 spans 12 amino acids. CDR1 and CDR2 (germline): SQVTM, ANQGSEA. CDR3 sequence: CSGWDGDTEAFF. The CDR3 DNA sequence: TGCAGCGGATGGGACGGAGACACTGAAGCTTTCTTT.

Many counts were recorded for this clonotype. The CDR3 sequence is CASSRSQGTNEQYF. The CDR3, as DNA: TGTGCCAGCTCACGGAGTCAGGGGACTAACGAGCAGTACTTC. The J gene is TRBJ2-7, the V gene TRBV18; tentative D call: TRBD2 (7 bases). Germline CDR1 and CDR2: KGHSH and LQKENI. The CDR3 contains 14 residues. With 4 bases removed from V and 5 bases from J, the gap between germline ends came to 15 bases.

The sample holds many counts of this clonotype. V gene TRBV6-5 combines with J gene TRBJ2-7, with D perhaps TRBD2 (5 bases). The V end was cut by 2 bases, the J end by 1 base, with 9 bases between. CDR3 size: 14 residues. Germline CDR1 reads MNHEY; CDR2 reads SVGAGI. CDR3 coding DNA: TGTGCCAGCAGTTACGAGGGCGGTTCCTACGAGCAGTACTTC. Encoded protein: CASSYEGGSYEQYF.

This clonotype has a handful of counts. The rearrangement links TRBV6-1 to TRBJ2-1; D might be TRBD1 or TRBD2, each matching 5 bases. Trimming stripped 6 bases from V and 2 bases from J, with 11 bases between. This CDR3 contains 14 residues. Per the germline V gene, CDR1 is MNHNS and CDR2 is SASEGT. CDR3 bases: TGTGCCAGCAGGGGGGACCAAACCTACAATGAGCAGTTCTTC. Its translation: CASRGDQTYNEQFF.

The chain links TRBV20-1 to TRBJ2-7; D might be TRBD1 (7 bases). The germline V gene has CDR1 DFQATT and CDR2 SNEGSKA (reference sequence). The CDR3 runs to 13 residues. Trimming took 6 bases from V and 5 from J, leaving 17 bases between them. The CDR3 DNA reads TGCAGTGCAACGCCGACAGGGAGGAACGAGCAGTACTTC. Protein product: CSATPTGRNEQYF.

V is TRBV15 and J is TRBJ2-7; D might be TRBD1 or TRBD2, each matching 5 bases. The germline V and J ends were trimmed by 1 base and 3 bases, with 13 bases remaining between them. The CDR3 runs 15 residues. Germline V gene lookup returns CDR1 LNHNV and CDR2 YYDKDF (reference sequence). CDR3 sequence reads: CATSRGPGGRYEQYF. For the CDR3, the DNA is TGTGCCACCAGCAGAGGTCCTGGGGGTCGCTACGAGCAGTACTTC.

The rearrangement uses TRBV20-1 and TRBJ2-6; 12 positions match TRBD1. Germline V CDR1 and CDR2: DFQATT, SNEGSKA (reference sequence). V lost 5 bases to trimming and J lost 4 bases; unmatched junction nucleotides: 9. The CDR3 runs to 17 residues. The CDR3, as DNA: TGCAGTGCTGGACCGGGACAGGGGGCGCCCGGGGCCAACGTCCTGACTTTC. This encodes CSAGPGQGAPGANVLTF.

This clonotype showed up just a few times. The CDR3 DNA follows: TGTGCCATCAGTGACCATGACAGGGTCACCAATGAGCAGTTCTTC. Protein sequence: CAISDHDRVTNEQFF. The V gene is TRBV10-3, the J gene TRBJ2-1; 7 nucleotides align to TRBD1. The J segment lost 6 bases and the V segment lost 3 bases, leaving 8 bases of the junction unmatched. Germline V gene data show CDR1 as ENHRY and CDR2 as SYGVKD. The CDR3 has 15 amino acids.

There are many counts of this clonotype. An end of the junction does not agree with germline; a read error may underlie this. The chain joins TRBV29-1 to TRBJ2-7; D may match TRBD1 or TRBD2 (5 bases each). Germline assignment: CDR1 SQVTM and CDR2 ANQGSEA. The CDR3 spans 13 residues. This CDR3 is CSVIRDGLTQVHF. DNA for the CDR3: TGCAGCGTCATCCGGGACGGACTCACCCAGGTGCACTTC.

This clonotype was seen only a few times. The chain joins TRBV12-3 or TRBV12-4 to TRBJ2-1, with D perhaps TRBD2 (6 bases). Trimming cost V 5 bases and J 7 bases, with 9 bases left between them. CDR3 length equals 12 residues. In nucleotides, the CDR3 is TGTGCCAGCAGTCGCGCGGGGAATGAGCAGTTCTTC. As protein: CASSRAGNEQFF.

This clonotype was recorded at least ten times. The CDR3: CKRPGQGFCTDTQYF. The CDR3 bases are TGCAAACGACCGGGACAGGGGTTTTGTACAGATACGCAGTATTTT. The chain carries TRBV20-1 and TRBJ2-3; 10 nucleotides align to TRBD1. This CDR3 is built from 15 residues. Per germline, CDR1 DFQATT and CDR2 SNEGSKA (reference sequence).

The chain carries TRBV12-3 or TRBV12-4 and TRBJ2-3; the D is unclear. V dropped 7 bases and J dropped 6 bases, with 17 bases sitting between them. The CDR3 is 14 amino acids. The CDR3, as DNA: TGTGCCAGCACGACTCGCGCTGGGATGGATACGCAGTATTTT. Translating gives CASTTRAGMDTQYF.

The V and J genes are TRBV29-1 and TRBJ2-7; possibly TRBD1 or TRBD2 for D (5 bases each). V was trimmed by 3 bases and J by 2 bases, leaving 14 bases between them. The CDR3 spans 14 residues. The V gene's germline CDR1 is SQVTM and CDR2 ANQGSEA. The CDR3, as DNA: TGCAGCGTTGAGGGAGACAGATATACCTACGAGCAGTACTTC. This codes for CSVEGDRYTYEQYF.

This clonotype was seen repeatedly, ten times or more. J is TRBJ2-1 and V is TRBV20-1; maybe TRBD1 (5 bases). Germline-derived CDR1 and CDR2 are DFQATT and SNEGSKA (reference sequence). CDR3 size: 15 residues. The V end lost 3 bases, the J end lost 4 bases, and 16 bases lay between the germline ends. The CDR3, as DNA: TGCAGTGCTAGCCCCGGGCAGGGTGGATACAATGAGCAGTTCTTC. Encoded protein: CSASPGQGGYNEQFF.